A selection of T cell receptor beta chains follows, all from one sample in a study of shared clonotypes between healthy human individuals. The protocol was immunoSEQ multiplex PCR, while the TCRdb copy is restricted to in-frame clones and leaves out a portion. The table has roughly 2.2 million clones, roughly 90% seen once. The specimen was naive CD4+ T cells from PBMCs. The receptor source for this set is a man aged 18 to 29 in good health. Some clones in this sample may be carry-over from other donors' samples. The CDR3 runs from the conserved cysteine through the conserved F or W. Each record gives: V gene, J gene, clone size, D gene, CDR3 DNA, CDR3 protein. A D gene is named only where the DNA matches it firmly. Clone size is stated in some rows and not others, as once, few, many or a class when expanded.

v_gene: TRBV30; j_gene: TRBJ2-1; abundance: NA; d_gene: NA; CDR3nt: TGTGCCTGGAGTGGCCAGACAAGCTCCTACAATGAGCAGTTCTTC; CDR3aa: CAWSGQTSSYNEQFF
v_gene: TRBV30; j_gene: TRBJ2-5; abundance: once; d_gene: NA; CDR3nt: TGTGCCTGGAGTTTGGGCCGGGAGACCCAGTACTTC; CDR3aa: CAWSLGRETQYF
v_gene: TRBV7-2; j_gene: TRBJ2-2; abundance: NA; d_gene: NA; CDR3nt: TGTGCCAGCAGCTTAGGTCGGGCAGGAAAGCTGTTTTTT; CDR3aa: CASSLGRAGKLFF
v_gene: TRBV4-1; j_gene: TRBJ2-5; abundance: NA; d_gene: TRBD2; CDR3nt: TGCGCCAGCAGCCAATTCAACCGGGCGGGAGGCCTTTCCCGCTCTCAAGAGACCCAGTACTTC; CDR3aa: CASSQFNRAGGLSRSQETQYF
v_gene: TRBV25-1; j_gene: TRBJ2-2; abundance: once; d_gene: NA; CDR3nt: TGTGCCAGCGCCTCACTTGTCGGGGAGCTGTTTTTT; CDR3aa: CASASLVGELFF
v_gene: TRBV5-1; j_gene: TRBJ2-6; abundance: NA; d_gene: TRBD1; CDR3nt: TGCGCCAGCAGCCTGGGACAGGGGGAGTCTGGGGCCAACGTCCTGACTTTC; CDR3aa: CASSLGQGESGANVLTF
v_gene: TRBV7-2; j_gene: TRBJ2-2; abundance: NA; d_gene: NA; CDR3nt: TGTGCCAGCAGCTTAGTTGCGGGGAAAGCGGGGGAGCTGTTTTTT; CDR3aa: CASSLVAGKAGELFF
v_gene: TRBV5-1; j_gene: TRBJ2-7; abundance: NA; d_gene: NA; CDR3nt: TGCGCCAGCAGCTTGGGTGGGAGGAGGTCCTACGAGCAGTACTTC; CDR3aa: CASSLGGRRSYEQYF
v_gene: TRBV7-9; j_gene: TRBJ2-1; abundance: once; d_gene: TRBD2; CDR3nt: TGTGCCAGCAGCTGGTTTACGGGGGGGTACAATGAGCAGTTCTTC; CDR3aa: CASSWFTGGYNEQFF
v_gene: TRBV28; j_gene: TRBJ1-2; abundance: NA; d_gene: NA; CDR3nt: TGTGCCTGTTCGCGGGCAGGTTATGGCTACACCTTC; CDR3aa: CACSRAGYGYTF
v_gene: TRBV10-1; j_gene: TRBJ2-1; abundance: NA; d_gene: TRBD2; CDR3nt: TGCGCCAGCAGTAGCGGGAGTGGTAATGAGCAGTTCTTC; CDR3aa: CASSSGSGNEQFF
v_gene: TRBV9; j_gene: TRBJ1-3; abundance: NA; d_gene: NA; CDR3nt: TGTGCCAGCAGCGTAGAAGGCTGGGGCGGGTCTGGAAACACCATATATTTT; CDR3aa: CASSVEGWGGSGNTIYF
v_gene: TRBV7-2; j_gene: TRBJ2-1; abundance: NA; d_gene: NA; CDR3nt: TGTGCCAGCAGCCCGTCTGCGGGACTTCACTACAATGAGCAGTTCTTC; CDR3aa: CASSPSAGLHYNEQFF
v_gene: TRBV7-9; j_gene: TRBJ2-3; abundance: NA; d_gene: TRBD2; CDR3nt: TGTGCCAGCAGCCCTTACGGGCGGGAGGGCACAGATACGCAGTATTTT; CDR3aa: CASSPYGREGTDTQYF
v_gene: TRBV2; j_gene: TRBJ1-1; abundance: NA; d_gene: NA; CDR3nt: TGTGCCAGCAACCTAGGGGTGACTGAAGCTTTCTTT; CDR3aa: CASNLGVTEAFF
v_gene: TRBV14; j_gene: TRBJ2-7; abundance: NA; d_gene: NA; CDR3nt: TGTGCCAGCAGCCAATTCGTCAGGGGCCGCGGGGCCTACGAGCAGTACTTC; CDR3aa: CASSQFVRGRGAYEQYF
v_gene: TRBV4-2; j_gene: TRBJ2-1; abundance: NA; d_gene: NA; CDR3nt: TGTGCCAGCCGAGGGGGGGGGAGAGACAATGAGCAGTTCTTC; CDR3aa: CASRGGGRDNEQFF
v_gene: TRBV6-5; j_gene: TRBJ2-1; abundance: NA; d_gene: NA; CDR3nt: TGTGCCAGCAGTTACTCTTGGGCGGCCTACAATGAGCAGTTCTTC; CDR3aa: CASSYSWAAYNEQFF
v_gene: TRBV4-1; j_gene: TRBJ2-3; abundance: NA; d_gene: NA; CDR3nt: TGCGCCAGCAGCCTTAAACTAGCCACATGGGGGGATACGCAGTATTTT; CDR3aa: CASSLKLATWGDTQYF
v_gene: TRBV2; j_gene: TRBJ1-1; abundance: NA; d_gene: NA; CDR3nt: TGTGCCAGCAGTGTCGGCAGGGAGATAGCAGCTTTCTTT; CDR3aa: CASSVGREIAAFF
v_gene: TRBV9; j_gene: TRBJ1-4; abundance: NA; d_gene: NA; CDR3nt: TGTGCCAGCAGCCCAGGGAGGGGGGTTGGAGGTGAAAAACTGTTTTTT; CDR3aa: CASSPGRGVGGEKLFF
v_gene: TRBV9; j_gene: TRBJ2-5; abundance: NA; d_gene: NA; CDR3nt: TGTGCCAGCTTTGGCGCAGAAGAGACCCAGTACTTC; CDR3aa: CASFGAEETQYF
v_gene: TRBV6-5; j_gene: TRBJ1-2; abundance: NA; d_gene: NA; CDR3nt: TGTGCCAGCAGTTACTCTAGAGCAGGGCAGTATGGCTACACCTTC; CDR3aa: CASSYSRAGQYGYTF
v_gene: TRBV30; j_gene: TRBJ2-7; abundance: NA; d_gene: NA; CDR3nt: TGTGCCTGGGGTCGCTGGCGGGACTTATCCTACGAGCAGTACTTC; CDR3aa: CAWGRWRDLSYEQYF
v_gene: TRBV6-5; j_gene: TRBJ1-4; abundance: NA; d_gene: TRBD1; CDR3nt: TGTGCCAGCAGCCCGGCGGACAGGGGGCGTGAAAAACTGTTTTTT; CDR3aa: CASSPADRGREKLFF
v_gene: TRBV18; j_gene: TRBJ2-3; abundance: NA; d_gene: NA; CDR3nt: TGTGCCAGCTCAAATACTGTGGGAGATGCAGATACGCAGTATTTT; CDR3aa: CASSNTVGDADTQYF
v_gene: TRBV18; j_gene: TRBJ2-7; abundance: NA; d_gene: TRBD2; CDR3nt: TGTGCCAGCTCACCACCGGGGATAGCGGGAGCTCGGGGGCAGTACTTC; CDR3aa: CASSPPGIAGARGQYF